One and the same sample provided the 12 T cell receptor beta chains below, sequenced in a study of blood T cell repertoires in COVID-19. Repertoires were generated with immunoSEQ multiplex PCR, while TCRdb's copy carries only in-frame clones and drops some. Among about 250,000 clones, about 85% were seen once, and the ten largest hold 0.87%. Input material: peripheral blood. The source of these receptors is a human donor with COVID-19, enrolled during active disease. The donor label of this sample is uncertain.

This chain uses TRBV2 with TRBJ2-1; TRBD2 matches 14 bases. The germline V gene has CDR1 SNHLY and CDR2 FYNNEI. The CDR3 contains 14 residues. Losses at the gene ends were 5 bases for V and 9 bases for J; bases not matched to a gene: 3. The CDR3 loop is CASSPGLAGAEQFF. CDR3 DNA sequence: TGTGCCAGCAGTCCGGGACTAGCGGGGGCTGAGCAGTTCTTC.

The V gene is TRBV25-1, the J gene TRBJ1-1; D is unresolved. The CDR3 is 11 residues long. Trimming removed 4 bases at V and 10 bases at J, with 10 bases between. Germline CDR1 and CDR2: MGHDK and SYGVNS. The CDR3 sequence is CASSGRRRAFF. CDR3 in DNA: TGTGCCAGCAGTGGACGTCGGAGAGCTTTCTTT. Filled out from reference TRBV25-1 and TRBJ1-1, the complete variable domain reads EADIYQTPRYLVIGTGKKITLECSQTMGHDKMYWYQQDPGMELHLIHYSYGVNSTEKGDLSSESTVSRIRTEHFPLTLESARPSHTSQYLCASSGRRRAFFGQGTRLTVV.

The chain joins TRBV10-3 to TRBJ2-7, with 10 bases that match TRBD2. Germline lookup yields CDR1 ENHRY and CDR2 SYGVKD. This CDR3 region has 15 residues. V lost 6 bases to trimming and J lost 5 bases; unmatched junction nucleotides: 10. The CDR3 region is CAIRAQREGQDEQYF. CDR3 in DNA: TGTGCCATCAGGGCCCAGCGGGAGGGCCAGGACGAGCAGTACTTC.

The rearrangement links TRBV28 to TRBJ1-2; D perhaps matches TRBD1 (6 bases). The CDR3 spans 13 residues. The V end lost 8 bases, the J end lost 4 bases, and 14 bases lay between the germline ends. CDR1 is MDHEN, CDR2 SYDVKM, per germline. This CDR3 is CASGQGRAYGYTF. The CDR3 DNA sequence: TGTGCCAGCGGGCAGGGGAGGGCCTATGGCTACACCTTC.

The chain joins TRBV28 to TRBJ1-5; TRBD1 matches at 8 bases. The V and J ends lost 5 bases and 0 bases, in that order; junction bases with no gene match: 9. Germline V lookup: CDR1 MDHEN, CDR2 SYDVKM. The CDR3 length is 17 residues. As DNA, the CDR3 is TGTGCCAGCAGTCCTCGGACAGGGCCTTATAGCAATCAGCCCCAGCATTTT. This translates into CASSPRTGPYSNQPQHF.

This chain joins TRBV7-3 and TRBJ2-3, with D possibly TRBD1 on 6 matching bases. The germline V and J ends were trimmed by 2 bases and 2 bases, with 14 bases remaining between them. The CDR3 is made up of 16 amino acids. CDR1 SGHTA and CDR2 FQGTGA come from the germline V gene. The DNA for the CDR3 is TGTGCCAGCAGCTTAGTCGGGGACACCTACACAGATACGCAGTATTTT. Translation: CASSLVGDTYTDTQYF.

J is TRBJ2-1 and V is TRBV20-1, with a tentative D call TRBD2 (5 bases). CDR1 is DFQATT and CDR2 is SNEGSKA in the germline V gene (reference sequence). This CDR3 contains 14 residues. V lost 3 bases, J lost 4 bases, and 13 bases lay in between. The CDR3 DNA is TGCAGTGCTAGTGTCCGGACTGCTTACAATGAGCAGTTCTTC. This encodes CSASVRTAYNEQFF.

CDR3 sequence: CASSRGTSGNHEQFF. Written as DNA, the CDR3 is TGTGCCAGCAGCCGCGGGACTAGCGGGAACCATGAGCAGTTCTTC. V usage is TRBV7-8 and J usage is TRBJ2-1; 13 positions match TRBD2. The CDR3 runs 15 residues. Trimming at V came to 5 bases and at J to 8 bases, leaving 6 bases not matched to a gene. In germline, CDR1 is SGHVS, CDR2 FQNEAQ.

This CDR3 is CASSEAGANYGYTF. In nucleotides, the CDR3 is TGTGCCAGCAGTGAGGCCGGGGCTAACTATGGCTACACCTTC. The V and J genes are TRBV6-1 and TRBJ1-2, with D uncertain. The germline V gene encodes CDR1 MNHNS and CDR2 SASEGT. The CDR3 is 14 amino acids. V shed 3 bases and J shed 0 bases, with 8 bases lying between them.

This chain joins TRBV12-3 or TRBV12-4 and TRBJ1-1, with 7 bases identical to TRBD1. CDR3 size: 13 residues. Germline trimming cut 7 bases from V and 5 bases from J; bases unmatched to any gene: 7. CDR3 coding DNA: TGTGCCAGCAACTCGATCAGGGGGACTGAAGCTTTCTTT. Translated, it gives CASNSIRGTEAFF.

The rearrangement joins TRBV7-9 to TRBJ2-3, with a tentative D call TRBD2 (6 bases). The germline CDR1 and CDR2 sequences are SEHNR and FQNEAQ (reference sequence). Trimming left V 2 bases short and J 6 bases short, with 12 bases between. The CDR3 runs to 14 residues. CDR3 in amino acids: CASSLSDSGDTQYF. The CDR3 bases are TGTGCCAGCAGCTTATCAGACAGCGGGGATACGCAGTATTTT.

The chain uses TRBV6-2 or TRBV6-3 and TRBJ2-3; D unresolved. V lost 2 bases to trimming and J lost 1 base, with 10 bases between them. This CDR3 spans 15 amino acids. The germline V gene has CDR1 MNHEY and CDR2 SVGEGT. CDR3 in amino acids: CASSYVRGGTDTQYF. As DNA, the CDR3 is TGTGCCAGCAGTTACGTGCGAGGCGGCACAGATACGCAGTATTTT.